The clone carrying this T cell receptor beta chain was counted only a few times. The CDR3 loop spans 13 amino acids. The germline V gene has CDR1 SQVTM and CDR2 ANQGSEA. V was clipped by 5 bases and J by 10 bases, with 19 bases between them. This specimen belongs to a study of T-cell reconstitution after alpha-beta-depleted transplantation in children. During its preparation, the TCRbeta library received unique molecular identifiers. TCRdb re-analysed the PCR reads in MiXCR, keeping a single row per CDR3 protein. Among fewer than 150,000 distinct CDR3 sequences, roughly 10% were seen once, and the ten largest hold 24%.

The receptor's source is a girl less than two years old who had a stem cell transplant for combined immunodeficiency, so the T cells may come from the graft donor. Here the sequenced sample was PBMCs, mostly from graft donor cells, taken 180 days after TCRalphabeta/CD19-depleted stem cell transplant. The chain links TRBV29-1 to TRBJ2-3; the D gene is possibly TRBD2 (5 bases). In nucleotides, the CDR3 is TGCAGCGTTCTACCTAGCTACGCGGGCGCGCAGTATTTT. Translating gives CSVLPSYAGAQYF.